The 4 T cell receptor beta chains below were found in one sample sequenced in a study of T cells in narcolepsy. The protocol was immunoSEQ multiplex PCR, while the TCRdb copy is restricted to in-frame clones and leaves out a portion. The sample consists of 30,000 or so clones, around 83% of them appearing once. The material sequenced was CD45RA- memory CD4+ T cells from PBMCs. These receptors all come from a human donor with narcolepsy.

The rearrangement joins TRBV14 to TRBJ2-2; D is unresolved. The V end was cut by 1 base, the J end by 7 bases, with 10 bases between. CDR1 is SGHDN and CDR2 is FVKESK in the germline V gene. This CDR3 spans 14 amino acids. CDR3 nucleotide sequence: TGTGCCAGCAGCCAAGCGGGCAGTCGCGGGGAGCTGTTTTTT. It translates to CASSQAGSRGELFF. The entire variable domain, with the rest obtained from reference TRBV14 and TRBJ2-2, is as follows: EAGVTQFPSHSVIEKGQTVTLRCDPISGHDNLYWYRRVMGKEIKFLLHFVKESKQDESGMPNNRFLAERTGGTYSTLKVQPAELEDSGVYFCASSQAGSRGELFFGEGSRLTVL.

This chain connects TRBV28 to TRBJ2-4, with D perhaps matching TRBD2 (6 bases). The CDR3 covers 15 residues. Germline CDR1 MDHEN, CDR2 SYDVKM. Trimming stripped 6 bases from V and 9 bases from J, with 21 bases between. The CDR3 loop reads CASSPSGPGSSIQYF. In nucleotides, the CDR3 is TGTGCCAGCAGCCCCAGCGGGCCCGGGTCAAGCATTCAGTACTTC.

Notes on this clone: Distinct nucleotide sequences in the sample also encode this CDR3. The CDR3 coding sequence is TGTGCCAGCAGCTTAGCGGCGGACCTGGAGACCCAGTACTTC. This codes for CASSLAADLETQYF. This chain joins TRBV7-9 and TRBJ2-5; D remains unclear. The CDR3 is 14 amino acids. The V end was cut by 0 bases, the J end by 5 bases, with 10 bases between. The germline V gene has CDR1 SEHNR and CDR2 FQNEAQ (reference sequence).

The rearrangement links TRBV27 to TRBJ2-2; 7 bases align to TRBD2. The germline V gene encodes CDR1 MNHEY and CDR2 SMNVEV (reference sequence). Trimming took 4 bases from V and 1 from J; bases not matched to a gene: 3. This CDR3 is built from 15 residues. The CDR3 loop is CASSSASGNTGELFF. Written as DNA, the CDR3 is TGTGCCAGCAGTTCGGCTAGCGGGAACACCGGGGAGCTGTTTTTT.